The T cell receptor beta chain under discussion was sequenced for a study of cytomegalovirus exposure and HLA in healthy donors. Study as a whole: Among 398 genotyped donors, about 83% fell in the Caucasian-associated ancestry cluster.

This CDR3 has 14 residues. Germline assignment: CDR1 MNHEY and CDR2 SMNVEV (reference sequence). The V and J ends lost 0 bases and 7 bases respectively, with 7 bases between them. PCR involved 60 Vbeta and 13 Jbeta primers. The repertoire was sequenced with immunoSEQ multiplex PCR; TCRdb's copy has only in-frame clones and lacks some. The table shows over 150,000 clones, with approximately 62% occurring only once. To note about this clone: The antigen remains unidentified.

Findings and caveats of the study: It was only CMV serostatus that was available as immune exposure information. In vitro experiments confirmed that a few CMV-associated chains were specific for CMV antigens. V- and J-gene trimming in TCR beta was tied to a missense DCLRE1C variant by an analysis performed later.

The specimen sequenced was PBMCs. The TCR originated in a man over 45 in good health and CMV-seronegative. The chain carries TRBV27 and TRBJ1-6; D is uncertain. The CDR3 DNA sequence: TGTGCCAGCAGTTTATCACAGCTAAATTCACCCCTCCACTTT. This codes for CASSLSQLNSPLHF.